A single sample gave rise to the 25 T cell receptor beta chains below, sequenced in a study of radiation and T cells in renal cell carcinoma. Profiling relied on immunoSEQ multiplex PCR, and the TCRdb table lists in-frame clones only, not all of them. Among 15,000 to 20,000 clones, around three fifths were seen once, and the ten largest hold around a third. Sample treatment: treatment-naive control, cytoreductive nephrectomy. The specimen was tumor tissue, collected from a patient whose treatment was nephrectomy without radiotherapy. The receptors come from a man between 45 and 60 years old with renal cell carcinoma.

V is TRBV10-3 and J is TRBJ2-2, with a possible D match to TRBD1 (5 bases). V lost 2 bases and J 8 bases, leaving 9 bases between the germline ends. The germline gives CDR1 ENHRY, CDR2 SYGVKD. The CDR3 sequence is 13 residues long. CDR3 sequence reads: CAISEGREGELFF. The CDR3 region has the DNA TGTGCCATCAGTGAGGGCAGGGAAGGGGAGCTGTTTTTT.

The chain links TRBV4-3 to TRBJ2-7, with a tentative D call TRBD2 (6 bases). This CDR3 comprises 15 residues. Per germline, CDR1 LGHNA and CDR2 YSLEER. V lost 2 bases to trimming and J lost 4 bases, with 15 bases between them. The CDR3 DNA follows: TGCGCCAGCAGCCAATTGGTCGGGAGTGCTTACGAGCAGTACTTC. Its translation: CASSQLVGSAYEQYF.

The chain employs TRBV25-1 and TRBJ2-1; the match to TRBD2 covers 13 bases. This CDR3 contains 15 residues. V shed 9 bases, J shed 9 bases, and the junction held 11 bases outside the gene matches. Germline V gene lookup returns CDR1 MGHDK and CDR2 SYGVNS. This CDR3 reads CASRTGTSGTGEQFF. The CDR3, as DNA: TGTGCCAGTAGGACAGGGACTAGCGGGACTGGTGAGCAGTTCTTC.

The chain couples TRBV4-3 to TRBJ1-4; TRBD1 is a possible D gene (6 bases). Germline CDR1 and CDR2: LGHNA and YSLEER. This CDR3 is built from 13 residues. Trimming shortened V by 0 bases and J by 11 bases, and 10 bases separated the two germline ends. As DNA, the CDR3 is TGCGCCAGCAGCCAAGATCGTAGGGGGAAACTGTTTTTT. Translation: CASSQDRRGKLFF.

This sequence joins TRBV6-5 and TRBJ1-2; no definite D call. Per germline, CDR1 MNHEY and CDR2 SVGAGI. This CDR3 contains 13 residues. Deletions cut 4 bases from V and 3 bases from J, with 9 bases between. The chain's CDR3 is CASSSTGYYGYTF. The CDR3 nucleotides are TGTGCCAGCAGTTCCACGGGGTACTATGGCTACACCTTC.

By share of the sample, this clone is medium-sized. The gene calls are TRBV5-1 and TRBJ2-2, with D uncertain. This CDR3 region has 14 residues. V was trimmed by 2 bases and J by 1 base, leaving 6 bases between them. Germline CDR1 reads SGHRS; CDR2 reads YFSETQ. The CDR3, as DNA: TGCGCCAGCAGCTTACCCGGGAACACCGGGGAGCTGTTTTTT. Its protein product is CASSLPGNTGELFF.

DNA for the CDR3: TGTGCCAGCTCACCGGGGGGGAATGAGCAGTTCTTC. The encoded protein is CASSPGGNEQFF. The rearrangement uses TRBV18 and TRBJ2-1; 7 nucleotides agree with TRBD2. Germline V gene lookup returns CDR1 KGHSH and CDR2 LQKENI. The CDR3 runs 12 residues. V shed 3 bases and J 7 bases; nucleotides not matched to a gene: 0. Combining the CDR3 with reference TRBV18 and TRBJ2-1 gives the whole variable domain NAGVMQNPRHLVRRRGQEARLRCSPMKGHSHVYWYRQLPEEGLKFMVYLQKENIIDESGMPKERFSAEFPKEGPSILRIQQVVRGDSAAYFCASSPGGNEQFFGPGTRLTVL.

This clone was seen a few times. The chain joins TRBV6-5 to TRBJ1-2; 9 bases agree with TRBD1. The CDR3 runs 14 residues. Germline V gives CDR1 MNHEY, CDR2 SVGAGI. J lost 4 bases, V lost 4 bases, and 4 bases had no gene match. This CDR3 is CASSSGQGTYGYTF. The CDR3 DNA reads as TGTGCCAGCAGTTCGGGACAGGGAACCTATGGCTACACCTTC.

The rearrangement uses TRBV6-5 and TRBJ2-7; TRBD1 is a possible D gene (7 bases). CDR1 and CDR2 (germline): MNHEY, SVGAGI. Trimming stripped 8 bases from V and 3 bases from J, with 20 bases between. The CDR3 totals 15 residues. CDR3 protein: CASGESQGEVYEQYF. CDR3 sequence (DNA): TGTGCCAGCGGGGAGAGCCAGGGGGAGGTCTACGAGCAGTACTTC.

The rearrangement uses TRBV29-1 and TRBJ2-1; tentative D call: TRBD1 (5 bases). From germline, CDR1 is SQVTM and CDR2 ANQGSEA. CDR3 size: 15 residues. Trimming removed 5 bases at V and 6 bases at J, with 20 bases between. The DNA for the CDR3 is TGCAGCGTTCCGCATCTAGGGGCTAGGGGCAATGAGCAGTTCTTC. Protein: CSVPHLGARGNEQFF.

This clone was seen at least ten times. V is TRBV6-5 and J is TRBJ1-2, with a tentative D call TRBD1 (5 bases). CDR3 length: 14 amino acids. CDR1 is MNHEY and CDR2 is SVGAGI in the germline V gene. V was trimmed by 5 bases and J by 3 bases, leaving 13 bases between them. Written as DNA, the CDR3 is TGTGCCAGCAGTCCCCCGACAGACCACTATGGCTACACCTTC. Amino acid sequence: CASSPPTDHYGYTF.

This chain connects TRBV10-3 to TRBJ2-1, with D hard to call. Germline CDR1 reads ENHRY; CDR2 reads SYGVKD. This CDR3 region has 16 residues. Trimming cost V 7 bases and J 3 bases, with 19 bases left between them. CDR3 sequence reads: CAIKNPVNQIYNEQFF. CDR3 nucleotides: TGTGCCATCAAAAATCCGGTAAACCAAATCTACAATGAGCAGTTCTTC.

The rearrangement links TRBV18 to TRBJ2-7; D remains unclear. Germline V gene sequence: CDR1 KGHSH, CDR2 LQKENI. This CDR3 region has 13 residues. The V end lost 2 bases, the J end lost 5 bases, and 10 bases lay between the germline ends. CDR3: CASSPAQANEQYF. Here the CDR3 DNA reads TGTGCCAGCTCACCAGCTCAGGCCAACGAGCAGTACTTC. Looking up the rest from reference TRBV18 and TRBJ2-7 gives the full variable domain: NAGVMQNPRHLVRRRGQEARLRCSPMKGHSHVYWYRQLPEEGLKFMVYLQKENIIDESGMPKERFSAEFPKEGPSILRIQQVVRGDSAAYFCASSPAQANEQYFGPGTRLTVT.

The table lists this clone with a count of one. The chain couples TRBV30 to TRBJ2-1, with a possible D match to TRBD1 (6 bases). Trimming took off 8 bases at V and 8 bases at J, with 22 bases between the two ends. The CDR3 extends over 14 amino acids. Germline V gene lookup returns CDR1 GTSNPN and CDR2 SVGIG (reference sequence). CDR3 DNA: TGTGCCGTAGACAGGAACTCACGAATGGATGAGCAGTTCTTC. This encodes CAVDRNSRMDEQFF.

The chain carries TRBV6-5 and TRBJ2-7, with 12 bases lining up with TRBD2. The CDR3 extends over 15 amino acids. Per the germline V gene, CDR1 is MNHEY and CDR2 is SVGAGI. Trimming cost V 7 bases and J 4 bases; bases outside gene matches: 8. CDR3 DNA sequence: TGTGCCAGCAAACAGACTAGCGGGAGAATATACGAGCAGTACTTC. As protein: CASKQTSGRIYEQYF.

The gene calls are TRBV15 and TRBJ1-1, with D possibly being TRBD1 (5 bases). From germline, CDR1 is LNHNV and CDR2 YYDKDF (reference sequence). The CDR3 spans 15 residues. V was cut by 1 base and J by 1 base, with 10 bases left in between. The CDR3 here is CATSRVDRENTEAFF. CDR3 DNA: TGTGCCACCAGCAGAGTAGACAGAGAGAACACTGAAGCTTTCTTT.

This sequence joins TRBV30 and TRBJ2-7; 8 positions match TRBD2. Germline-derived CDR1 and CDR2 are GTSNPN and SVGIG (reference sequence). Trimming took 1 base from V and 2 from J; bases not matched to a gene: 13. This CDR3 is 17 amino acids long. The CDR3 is CAWSEPPRLAITYEQYF. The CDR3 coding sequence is TGTGCCTGGAGTGAGCCCCCCCGACTAGCGATTACCTACGAGCAGTACTTC.

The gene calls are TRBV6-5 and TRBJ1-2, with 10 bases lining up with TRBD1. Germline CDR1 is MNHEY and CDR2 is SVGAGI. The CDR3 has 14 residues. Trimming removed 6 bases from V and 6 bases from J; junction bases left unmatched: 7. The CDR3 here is CASSYDRGLDGYTF. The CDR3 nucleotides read TGTGCCAGCAGCTACGACAGGGGGCTGGATGGCTACACCTTC.

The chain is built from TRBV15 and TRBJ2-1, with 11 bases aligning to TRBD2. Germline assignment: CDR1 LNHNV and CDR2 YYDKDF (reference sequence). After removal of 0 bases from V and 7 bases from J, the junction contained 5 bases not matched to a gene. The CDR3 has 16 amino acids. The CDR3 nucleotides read TGTGCCACCAGCAGAGATACCCTAGCGGGGGGTAATGAGCAGTTCTTC. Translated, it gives CATSRDTLAGGNEQFF.

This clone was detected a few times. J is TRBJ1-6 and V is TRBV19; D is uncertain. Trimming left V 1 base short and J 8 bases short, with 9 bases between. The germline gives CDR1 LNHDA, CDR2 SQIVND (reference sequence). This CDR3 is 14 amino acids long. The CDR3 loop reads CASSIGQFDSPLHF. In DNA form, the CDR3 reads TGTGCCAGTAGTATAGGCCAGTTCGATTCACCCCTCCACTTT.

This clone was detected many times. CDR3 sequence (DNA): TGCGCCAGCAGCTCGGAGCCGGGGATCACCTACGAGCAGTACTTC. It translates to CASSSEPGITYEQYF. This chain uses TRBV5-1 with TRBJ2-7, with D possibly TRBD2 on 5 matching bases. Germline-derived CDR1 and CDR2 are SGHRS and YFSETQ. The V and J ends lost 3 bases and 2 bases respectively, with 15 bases between them. This CDR3 has 15 residues.

Written as DNA, the CDR3 is TGCGCCAGCAGCGAGACTAGCGGCCCTGCCTACGAGCAGTACTTC. This translates into CASSETSGPAYEQYF. The V gene is TRBV5-1, the J gene TRBJ2-7; 9 nucleotides match TRBD2. The length of the CDR3 is 15 residues. CDR1 SGHRS and CDR2 YFSETQ come from the germline V gene. The ends lost 4 bases at V and 2 bases at J; junction bases unmatched: 7.

The DNA for the CDR3 is TGTGCCAGCACTCCCTTCTCTGGAAACACCATATATTTT. Translated, it gives CASTPFSGNTIYF. The gene calls are TRBV6-5 and TRBJ1-3; D gene ambiguous. Germline values: CDR1 MNHEY, CDR2 SVGAGI. Trimming took 7 bases from V and 0 from J, leaving 7 bases between them. The CDR3 is made up of 13 amino acids.

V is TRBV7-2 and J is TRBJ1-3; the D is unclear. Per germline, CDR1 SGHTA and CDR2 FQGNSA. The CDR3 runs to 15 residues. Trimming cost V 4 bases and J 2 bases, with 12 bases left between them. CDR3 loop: CASSSRGGTGNTIYF. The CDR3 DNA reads TGTGCCAGCAGCTCTCGGGGAGGGACTGGAAACACCATATATTTT.

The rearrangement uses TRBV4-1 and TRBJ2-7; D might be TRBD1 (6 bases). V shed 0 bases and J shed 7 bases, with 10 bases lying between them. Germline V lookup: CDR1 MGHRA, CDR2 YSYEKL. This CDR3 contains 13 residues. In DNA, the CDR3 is TGCGCCAGCAGCCAAGAGCAGGGGCGGGAGCAGTACTTC. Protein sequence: CASSQEQGREQYF.